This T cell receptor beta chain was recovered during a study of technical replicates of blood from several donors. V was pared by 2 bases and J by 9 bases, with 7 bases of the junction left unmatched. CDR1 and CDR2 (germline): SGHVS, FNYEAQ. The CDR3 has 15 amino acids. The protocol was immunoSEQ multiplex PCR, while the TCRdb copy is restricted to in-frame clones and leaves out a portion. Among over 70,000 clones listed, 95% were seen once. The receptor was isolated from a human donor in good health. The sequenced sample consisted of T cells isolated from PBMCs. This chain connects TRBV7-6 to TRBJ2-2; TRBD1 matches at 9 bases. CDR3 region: CASSLSTGGMRELFF. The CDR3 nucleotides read TGTGCCAGCAGCTTATCGACAGGGGGTATGAGGGAGCTGTTTTTT.